Each of the 26 T cell receptor beta chains below was sequenced from the same sample in a study of Tregs in tolerant kidney transplant recipients. TCRdb's copy holds only in-frame clones and misses some; the assay was immunoSEQ multiplex PCR. In the table there are about 240,000 clones, about 80% of which are singletons. Sequenced material: CD4+ T cells from blood. These receptors all stem from a human donor in good health.

This sequence joins TRBV7-8 and TRBJ1-1; D may be TRBD1 (5 bases). V was shortened by 5 bases and J by 1 base, with 20 bases between the two germline ends. CDR1 is SGHVS, CDR2 FQNEAQ, per germline. The CDR3 totals 17 residues. This CDR3 reads CASSLRTPGVSNTEAFF. In DNA, the CDR3 is TGTGCCAGCAGCCTCCGGACACCCGGGGTATCGAACACTGAAGCTTTCTTT.

The V and J genes are TRBV5-4 and TRBJ2-5; 7 nucleotides agree with TRBD1. The end of the DNA fits TRBJ2-7 better, so the J call may be wrong. The CDR3 sequence is 14 residues long. Germline-derived CDR1 and CDR2 are SGHNT and YYREEE (reference sequence). This CDR3 reads CASSIRDSSYEQYF. In DNA form, the CDR3 reads TGTGCCAGCAGCATCCGGGACAGCTCCTACGAGCAGTACTTC.

CDR3 nucleotide sequence: TGCAGTGCTAGTCGCTATGGCTACACCTTC. This codes for CSASRYGYTF. This chain uses TRBV20-1 with TRBJ1-2; no clear D. Trimming removed 3 bases from V and 4 bases from J, with 3 bases in between. From germline, CDR1 is DFQATT and CDR2 SNEGSKA (reference sequence). CDR3 length: 10 amino acids.

V usage is TRBV13 and J usage is TRBJ1-2, with TRBD1 matching 7 bases. CDR3 length equals 14 residues. Losses at the gene ends were 0 bases for V and 4 bases for J; bases not matched to a gene: 2. CDR1 PRHDT and CDR2 FYEKMQ come from the germline V gene (reference sequence). CDR3: CASSLGRGGYGYTF. The CDR3 DNA follows: TGTGCCAGCAGCTTAGGCAGGGGGGGCTATGGCTACACCTTC.

Worth noting for this clone: Germline and junction disagree at one end, which may indicate a read error. This chain joins TRBV29-1 and TRBJ1-2; TRBD1 agrees at 9 bases. The CDR3 has 11 residues. In germline, CDR1 is SQVTM, CDR2 ANQGSEA. The CDR3 sequence: CSVGGQGTRIF. As DNA, the CDR3 is TGCAGCGTGGGAGGACAGGGGACTAGGATTTTC.

This clone has a single count. Other DNA sequences in this sample translate to the same CDR3. The chain is built from TRBV5-1 and TRBJ2-3; TRBD2 agrees at 8 bases. Germline values: CDR1 SGHRS, CDR2 YFSETQ. This CDR3 is built from 17 residues. Trimming took 0 bases from V and 0 from J; bases not matched to a gene: 6. CDR3: CASSLGIAGKSTDTQYF. In nucleotides, the CDR3 is TGCGCCAGCAGCTTGGGTATAGCGGGGAAAAGCACAGATACGCAGTATTTT.

In regard to this clone: Mismatch with germline at one junction end may stem from a read error. The chain employs TRBV4-2 and TRBJ1-4; D gene unclear. The CDR3 covers 13 residues. Germline CDR1 LGHNA, CDR2 YNFKEQ. In nucleotides, the CDR3 is TGTGCCAGCAGCCAAAGCCCGGGCCGTGGAATAGTGTTT. Protein: CASSQSPGRGIVF.

In its sample, this clone was seen a few times. The CDR3 DNA reads as TGCGCCAGCAGCTTGGACTCTGGGGCCAACGTCCTGACTTTC. It translates to CASSLDSGANVLTF. The rearrangement uses TRBV5-1 and TRBJ2-6; D remains unclear. The ends were cut back, 0 bases at V and 0 bases at J, with 1 base in the middle. The CDR3 loop spans 14 amino acids. Germline V gene sequence: CDR1 SGHRS, CDR2 YFSETQ.

V is TRBV7-9 and J is TRBJ2-1; possibly TRBD1 or TRBD2 for D (5 bases each). The V end was cut by 1 base, the J end by 6 bases, with 7 bases between. The CDR3 spans 13 residues. Germline CDR1 is SEHNR and CDR2 is FQNEAQ (reference sequence). The CDR3 DNA reads as TGTGCCAGCAGCTTAGGGGGGTCCAATGAGCAGTTCTTC. It specifies CASSLGGSNEQFF. The entire variable domain, with the rest obtained from reference TRBV7-9 and TRBJ2-1, is as follows: DTGVSQNPRHKITKRGQNVTFRCDPISEHNRLYWYRQTLGQGPEFLTYFQNEAQLEKSRLLSDRFSAERPKGSFSTLEIQRTEQGDSAMYLCASSLGGSNEQFFGPGTRLTVL.

V and J are TRBV11-3 and TRBJ2-5, with 7 bases identical to TRBD1. Germline values: CDR1 SGHNT, CDR2 YENEEA. The CDR3 runs to 16 residues. The junction had 7 bases not matched to a gene; V was cut back by 1 base and J by 2 bases. The CDR3 region has the DNA TGTGCCAGCAGCTTAGGACAGGGCCATCTACAAGAGACCCAGTACTTC. It yields the protein CASSLGQGHLQETQYF.

The chain employs TRBV6-5 and TRBJ1-2; weak D call: TRBD1 (6 bases). This CDR3 region has 13 residues. CDR1 MNHEY and CDR2 SVGAGI come from the germline V gene. V gave up 0 bases and J gave up 4 bases, with 6 bases separating them. CDR3 residues: CASSYSGAYGYTF. CDR3 coding DNA: TGTGCCAGCAGTTACTCGGGGGCCTATGGCTACACCTTC.

Here the CDR3 DNA reads TGTGCCAGCAGTGAAGGCCTAAACTATAAAGAGACCCAGTACTTC. Protein sequence: CASSEGLNYKETQYF. The V and J genes are TRBV25-1 and TRBJ2-5; D remains ambiguous. The CDR3 is made up of 15 amino acids. Germline V lookup: CDR1 MGHDK, CDR2 SYGVNS. The ends were cut back, 2 bases at V and 3 bases at J, with 13 bases in the middle.

The chain has TRBV19 and TRBJ1-2, with no clear D. The germline V gene encodes CDR1 LNHDA and CDR2 SQIVND (reference sequence). CDR3 size: 12 residues. Trimming removed 5 bases from V and 2 bases from J, with 6 bases in between. CDR3 DNA: TGTGCCAGTAGTGAACAGAACTATGGCTACACCTTC. It specifies CASSEQNYGYTF.

The V and J genes are TRBV2 and TRBJ2-7; possibly TRBD1 or TRBD2 for D (5 bases each). The CDR3 is made up of 12 amino acids. Trimming pared 11 bases from V and 7 bases from J, leaving 18 bases between. CDR1 SNHLY and CDR2 FYNNEI come from the germline V gene. CDR3 DNA sequence: TGTGCCTACGCCGGGACGGGAAGGGAGCAGTACTTC. This sequence encodes CAYAGTGREQYF.

This sequence joins TRBV5-1 and TRBJ2-3; D may correspond to TRBD1 or TRBD2 (5 bases each). The CDR3 spans 15 residues. CDR1 and CDR2 (germline): SGHRS, YFSETQ. The ends were cut back, 2 bases at V and 2 bases at J, with 12 bases in the middle. CDR3 amino acids: CASSFNIGATDTQYF. The CDR3 DNA reads TGCGCCAGCAGCTTTAATATCGGGGCCACAGATACGCAGTATTTT.

This chain joins TRBV6-5 and TRBJ2-7; the D gene could be TRBD1 or TRBD2 (5 bases each). Trimming took 2 bases from V and 1 from J, leaving 12 bases between them. The V gene's germline CDR1 is MNHEY and CDR2 SVGAGI. The CDR3 sequence is 15 residues long. Here the CDR3 reads CASSYKGTPSYEQYF. The CDR3 region has the DNA TGTGCCAGCAGTTACAAGGGGACCCCTTCCTACGAGCAGTACTTC.

The chain is built from TRBV18 and TRBJ2-7; possible D gene TRBD2, 5 bases. Trimming cost V 2 bases and J 5 bases, with 16 bases left between them. The CDR3 length is 15 residues. Germline CDR1 is KGHSH and CDR2 is LQKENI. CDR3 sequence reads: CASSPSLAIEDEQYF. CDR3 in DNA: TGTGCCAGCTCACCAAGTCTAGCTATTGAGGACGAGCAGTACTTC.

The chain links TRBV4-1 to TRBJ2-1; D remains unclear. The CDR3 contains 17 residues. Trimming left V 0 bases short and J 2 bases short, with 14 bases between. CDR1 and CDR2 from the germline V gene are MGHRA and YSYEKL. The CDR3 spells CASSQDLRRLTYNEQFF. In nucleotides, the CDR3 is TGCGCCAGCAGCCAAGATCTCCGGAGACTTACCTACAATGAGCAGTTCTTC.

V is TRBV6-1 and J is TRBJ1-5; D gene uncertain. The CDR3 is made up of 13 amino acids. Germline values: CDR1 MNHNS, CDR2 SASEGT. V was cut by 8 bases and J by 5 bases, with 13 bases left in between. CDR3 protein: CASDSLLDQPQHF. In nucleotides, the CDR3 is TGTGCCAGCGACTCCCTGCTGGATCAGCCCCAGCATTTT.

This clone was seen just once. This chain uses TRBV7-6 with TRBJ2-3; maybe TRBD2 (6 bases). CDR3 length: 16 residues. CDR1 is SGHVS and CDR2 is FNYEAQ in the germline V gene. The germline V and J ends were trimmed by 3 bases and 0 bases, with 13 bases remaining between them. The CDR3 DNA follows: TGTGCCAGCAGCTTCGGGACTGGCAAAAGCACAGATACGCAGTATTTT. Its protein is CASSFGTGKSTDTQYF.

This chain uses TRBV5-1 with TRBJ2-1; 7 positions agree with TRBD2. Germline lookup yields CDR1 SGHRS and CDR2 YFSETQ. The CDR3 runs to 14 residues. V lost 0 bases, J lost 8 bases, and 5 bases stayed unmatched. CDR3 coding DNA: TGCGCCAGCAGCTTGGGACTAGCTAACCATGAGCAGTTCTTC. This gives the protein CASSLGLANHEQFF. Filled out from reference TRBV5-1 and TRBJ2-1, the complete variable domain reads KAGVTQTPRYLIKTRGQQVTLSCSPISGHRSVSWYQQTPGQGLQFLFEYFSETQRNKGNFPGRFSGRQFSNSRSEMNVSTLELGDSALYLCASSLGLANHEQFFGPGTRLTVL.

CDR3 bases: TGTGCCTGGAGTGCCTCAGTATACGACAATGAGCAGTTCTTC. Encoded protein: CAWSASVYDNEQFF. V usage is TRBV30 and J usage is TRBJ2-1; no definite D call. V was pared by 1 base and J by 5 bases, with 12 bases between. Germline lookup yields CDR1 GTSNPN and CDR2 SVGIG (reference sequence). The CDR3 is 14 amino acids.

DNA of the CDR3: TGTGCCAGCAGCTCGTGGCCGACGGAGTATAATTCACCCCTCCACTTT. Protein sequence: CASSSWPTEYNSPLHF. The chain uses TRBV5-4 and TRBJ1-6; D is uncertain. The CDR3 has 16 amino acids. Germline V gene sequence: CDR1 SGHNT, CDR2 YYREEE (reference sequence). Trimming left V 3 bases short and J 4 bases short, with 14 bases between.

The J gene is TRBJ2-3, the V gene TRBV15, with 8 bases matching TRBD2. From germline, CDR1 is LNHNV and CDR2 YYDKDF (reference sequence). Trimming at V came to 5 bases and at J to 4 bases, leaving 8 bases not matched to a gene. The length of the CDR3 is 15 residues. The CDR3 DNA follows: TGTGCCACCAGCTCCAGCGGGAGCGGCTCAGATACGCAGTATTTT. Protein: CATSSSGSGSDTQYF.

The rearrangement uses TRBV19 and TRBJ1-6, with 7 bases lining up with TRBD1. CDR3 length equals 16 residues. Germline assignment: CDR1 LNHDA and CDR2 SQIVND (reference sequence). Unmatched junction bases numbered 11, after V lost 6 bases and J lost 6 bases. The CDR3: CASSQTPGQLNSPLHF. The CDR3 DNA is TGTGCCAGTAGCCAAACCCCGGGACAGCTTAATTCACCCCTCCACTTT.

A note on this clone: Other DNA sequences from this sample encode an identical CDR3 as well. CDR3 sequence: CASSSTGLAFNEQFF. The CDR3 DNA sequence: TGTGCCAGCAGCTCCACGGGGCTAGCGTTCAATGAGCAGTTCTTC. The chain joins TRBV13 to TRBJ2-1; D is perhaps TRBD2 (6 bases). The germline V gene has CDR1 PRHDT and CDR2 FYEKMQ (reference sequence). This CDR3 comprises 15 residues. With 4 bases removed from V and 6 bases from J, the gap between germline ends came to 16 bases. The entire variable domain, with the rest obtained from reference TRBV13 and TRBJ2-1, is as follows: AAGVIQSPRHLIKEKRETATLKCYPIPRHDTVYWYQQGPGQDPQFLISFYEKMQSDKGSIPDRFSAQQFSDYHSELNMSSLELGDSALYFCASSSTGLAFNEQFFGPGTRLTVL.